A single T cell receptor beta chain is shown here with its context. The data belong to a study of cytomegalovirus exposure and HLA in healthy donors. CDR3 size: 11 residues. Germline CDR1 is DFQATT and CDR2 is SNEGSKA (reference sequence). Trimming pared 0 bases from V and 6 bases from J, leaving 6 bases between. The primer mix had 60 Vbeta and 13 Jbeta primers. Measured with immunoSEQ multiplex PCR; TCRdb has only the in-frame clones, and not every one. The table includes fewer than 150,000 clones, approximately 85% detected once. The source of this sequence is a woman aged 30 to 39 in good health and CMV-seropositive. V gene TRBV20-1 combines with J gene TRBJ2-7; D call uncertain. The sample comprised PBMCs. Written as DNA, the CDR3 is TGCAGTGCTAGAGATAGCTTCGAGCAGTACTTC. It yields the protein CSARDSFEQYF.